Listed here is a single T cell receptor beta chain. The antigen is not known. Amplification of TCR beta CDR3 regions used RNA transcripts. The authors performed first-round RT-PCR with HTBI primers and then a second-round multiplex PCR. TCRdb re-called the multiplex PCR reads through MiXCR, storing one row per CDR3 protein. The sample shows a few hundred thousand distinct CDR3 sequences, approximately 18% of them seen only once. The sample belongs to a study of Graves' ophthalmopathy and Graves' hyperthyroidism. Points from the study as a whole: Ophthalmopathy cases were distinguished from stable hyperthyroidism by a 13-signature model, reaching roughly 90% sensitivity and around 77% specificity. The model reached 55% to 71% sensitivity and about 72% specificity for predicting ophthalmopathy progression. Clonotypes were expanded in thyroid at above 0.001 frequency, and most also appeared in blood.

Input material: peripheral blood. The sequence was obtained from an adult woman with stable Graves' hyperthyroidism.

The CDR3 bases are TGCAGTGCTAGAGCACCGGGACAGGGGGCCCTGCAAGAGACCCAGTACTTC. Amino acids: CSARAPGQGALQETQYF. The chain links TRBV20-1 to TRBJ2-5; the match to TRBD1 covers 12 bases. The CDR3 spans 17 residues. Germline CDR1 and CDR2: DFQATT and SNEGSKA (reference sequence). V dropped 1 base and J dropped 2; count of bases not matched to a gene: 8.